One TCR beta chain is described in this entry. The antigen remains unidentified. The data are from a study of T cells in Graves' hyperthyroidism and ophthalmopathy. Broader study findings: The majority of expanded thyroid clonotypes above 0.001 also appeared in blood.

The germline gives CDR1 SGHKS, CDR2 YYEKEE (reference sequence). V was trimmed by 7 bases and J by 1 base, leaving 21 bases between them. The CDR3 is 16 amino acids. Amplified TCR beta CDR3 regions derived from RNA transcripts. HTBI primers drove first-round RT-PCR of the TCR CDR3. TCRdb itself ran the multiplex PCR reads through MiXCR, one entry per CDR3 protein. The sample gives nearly 750,000 distinct CDR3 sequences, roughly a third of which show up once; around 31% is in the top ten. Investigators excluded patients with uncontrolled infection, other autoimmune disease, pregnancy or lactation. Extraction of PBMCs used approximately 10 ml of fresh peripheral blood.

The chain carries TRBV5-5 and TRBJ2-7; D uncertain. This receptor was obtained from a woman in her thirties or forties with Graves' hyperthyroidism. The sequencing input was blood. CDR3 residues: CASPLRGRALSYEQYF. The DNA of the CDR3 is TGTGCCAGCCCCCTGAGAGGCCGAGCTTTGTCCTACGAGCAGTACTTC.